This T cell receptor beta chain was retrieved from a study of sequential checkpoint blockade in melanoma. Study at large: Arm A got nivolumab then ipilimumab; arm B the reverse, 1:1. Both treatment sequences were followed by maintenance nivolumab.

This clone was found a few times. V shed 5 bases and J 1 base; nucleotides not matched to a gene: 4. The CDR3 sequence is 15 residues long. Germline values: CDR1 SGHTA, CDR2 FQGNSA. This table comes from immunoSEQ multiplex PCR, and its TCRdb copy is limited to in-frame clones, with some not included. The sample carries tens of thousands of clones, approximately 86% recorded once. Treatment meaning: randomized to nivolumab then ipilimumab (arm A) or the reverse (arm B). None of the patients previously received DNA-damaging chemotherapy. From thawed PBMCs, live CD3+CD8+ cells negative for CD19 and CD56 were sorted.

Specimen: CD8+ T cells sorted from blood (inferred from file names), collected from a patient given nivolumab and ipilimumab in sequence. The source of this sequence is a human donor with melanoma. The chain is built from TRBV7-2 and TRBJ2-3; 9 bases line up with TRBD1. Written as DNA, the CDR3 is TGTGCCAGCAGCCAATGGGACAGGGGCACAGATACGCAGTATTTT. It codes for CASSQWDRGTDTQYF.